Below, 18 T cell receptor beta chains from the same sample are listed, as sequenced in a study of a mutant IDH1 vaccine in newly diagnosed glioma. Method: immunoSEQ multiplex PCR; TCRdb's copy keeps in-frame clones and lacks some. The table has roughly 74,000 clones, approximately 85% seen once. These receptors have no known antigen. Described time point: week 23, last vaccination. Every vaccination contained 300 ug of the mutant IDH1 20-mer peptide and was paired with topical imiquimod. The specimen was PBMCs, collected from a glioma patient whose treatment included an IDH1 peptide vaccine. These receptors were collected from a woman between 50 and 59 years old with glioma.

This clone was counted between two and nine times. The chain couples TRBV6-5 to TRBJ2-5; no reliable D call. Trimming took 6 bases from V and 2 from J, leaving 10 bases between them. This CDR3 is built from 13 residues. Germline values: CDR1 MNHEY, CDR2 SVGAGI. This CDR3 is CASRERMQETQYF. The CDR3 region has the DNA TGTGCCAGCAGGGAGCGTATGCAAGAGACCCAGTACTTC.

The rearrangement links TRBV7-2 to TRBJ2-1, with 15 bases matching TRBD2. V gave up 0 bases and J gave up 10 bases; unmatched junction bases: 10. Germline V gene sequence: CDR1 SGHTA, CDR2 FQGNSA. The CDR3 consists of 18 residues. CDR3 DNA sequence: TGTGCCAGCAGCTTAGCTTCTAGGACTAGCGGGAGGGTTGGGGAGCAGTTCTTC. It specifies CASSLASRTSGRVGEQFF.

In DNA, the CDR3 is TGTGCCAGCAGTCCAAACAGGGTGGCCAATCAGCCCCAGCATTTT. Its translation is CASSPNRVANQPQHF. This chain joins TRBV27 and TRBJ1-5, with D possibly being TRBD1 (6 bases). The CDR3 runs to 15 residues. Germline lookup yields CDR1 MNHEY and CDR2 SMNVEV (reference sequence). V lost 5 bases to trimming and J lost 3 bases, with 14 bases between them.

This rearrangement joins TRBV30 to TRBJ2-2; 11 positions agree with TRBD1. Germline V lookup: CDR1 GTSNPN, CDR2 SVGIG (reference sequence). The V segment lost 3 bases and the J segment 5 bases; nucleotides outside the gene matches: 2. The CDR3 is made up of 14 amino acids. The CDR3 nucleotides are TGTGCCTGGAGGGGACAGGGGGGTACCGGGGAGCTGTTTTTT. Translated: CAWRGQGGTGELFF.

This clone was observed once. The chain uses TRBV5-1 and TRBJ1-6; 7 nucleotides match TRBD1. The V gene end was trimmed by 5 bases and the J gene end by 6 bases; junction bases not matched to a gene: 5. Looked up from germline, CDR1 is SGHRS and CDR2 is YFSETQ. This CDR3 spans 14 amino acids. The CDR3 nucleotides are TGCGCCAGCAGTTTCGGGACAGTTAATTCACCCCTCCACTTT. Protein product: CASSFGTVNSPLHF.

CDR3 residues: CASSRAPPTDTQYF. In DNA, the CDR3 is TGCGCCAGCAGCCGGGCCCCCCCCACAGATACGCAGTATTTT. V and J are TRBV5-1 and TRBJ2-3; D is unresolved. The V end lost 4 bases, the J end lost 2 bases, and 11 bases lay between the germline ends. This CDR3 spans 14 amino acids. The germline gives CDR1 SGHRS, CDR2 YFSETQ.

The chain combines TRBV6-1 with TRBJ2-5; perhaps TRBD2 as D (5 bases). V lost 8 bases and J 3 bases, leaving 13 bases between the germline ends. Germline CDR1 and CDR2: MNHNS and SASEGT. The CDR3 runs 13 residues. DNA of the CDR3: TGTGCCAGCTCTCGGGGTGGGGAAGAGACCCAGTACTTC. Its translation: CASSRGGEETQYF.

The rearrangement links TRBV15 to TRBJ2-1, with 10 bases aligning to TRBD2. Germline assignment: CDR1 LNHNV and CDR2 YYDKDF (reference sequence). The CDR3 extends over 18 amino acids. Trimming cost V 4 bases and J 0 bases; bases outside gene matches: 9. CDR3 nucleotide sequence: TGTGCCACCAGCAACCTCGGGGCTAGCGGGAGCTCCTACAATGAGCAGTTCTTC. Translated: CATSNLGASGSSYNEQFF.

The genes are TRBV5-1 and TRBJ2-7; D possibly corresponds to TRBD2 (5 bases). The length of the CDR3 is 16 residues. The V end was cut by 4 bases, the J end by 2 bases, with 19 bases between. Germline lookup yields CDR1 SGHRS and CDR2 YFSETQ. Here the CDR3 DNA reads TGCGCCAGCAGCCCGCTATTAGGAGGCCGAACCTACGAGCAGTACTTC. This gives the protein CASSPLLGGRTYEQYF.

The rearrangement uses TRBV5-1 and TRBJ1-1; the match to TRBD1 covers 9 bases. The V and J ends lost 5 bases and 3 bases, in that order; junction bases with no gene match: 5. The CDR3 runs to 14 residues. Germline V gives CDR1 SGHRS, CDR2 YFSETQ. The CDR3, as DNA: TGCGCCAGCAGTCCCGGGACAGGGCACACTGAAGCTTTCTTT. Protein: CASSPGTGHTEAFF.

V is TRBV7-3 and J is TRBJ2-5; TRBD1 is a possible D gene (6 bases). CDR1 and CDR2 (germline): SGHTA, FQGTGA. The germline V and J ends were trimmed by 2 bases and 0 bases, with 7 bases remaining between them. The CDR3 totals 14 residues. The CDR3 loop is CASSLGGHQETQYF. The CDR3 DNA is TGTGCCAGCAGCTTAGGGGGCCACCAAGAGACCCAGTACTTC. The entire variable domain, with the rest obtained from reference TRBV7-3 and TRBJ2-5, is as follows: GAGVSQTPSNKVTEKGKYVELRCDPISGHTALYWYRQSLGQGPEFLIYFQGTGAADDSGLPNDRFFAVRPEGSVSTLKIQRTERGDSAVYLCASSLGGHQETQYFGPGTRLLVL.

This sequence joins TRBV7-9 and TRBJ1-5, with D hard to call. Trimming left V 1 base short and J 3 bases short, with 7 bases between. The germline V gene has CDR1 SEHNR and CDR2 FQNEAQ (reference sequence). The CDR3 is 14 amino acids. CDR3 in amino acids: CASSLGQDNQPQHF. CDR3 coding DNA: TGTGCCAGCAGCTTAGGGCAGGACAATCAGCCCCAGCATTTT.

The rearrangement joins TRBV12-5 to TRBJ2-1; D may be TRBD2 (5 bases). The CDR3 runs to 13 residues. CDR1 LGHNT and CDR2 FRNRAP come from the germline V gene. V was shortened by 3 bases and J by 9 bases, with 12 bases between the two germline ends. CDR3 region: CASGLRPGTEQFF. The CDR3 DNA follows: TGTGCTAGTGGTTTACGTCCGGGAACTGAGCAGTTCTTC.

The gene calls are TRBV6-5 and TRBJ1-1; possible D gene TRBD1, 5 bases. This CDR3 spans 16 amino acids. The ends were cut back, 0 bases at V and 11 bases at J, with 22 bases in the middle. Germline CDR1 and CDR2: MNHEY and SVGAGI. CDR3 sequence (DNA): TGTGCCAGCAGTTACTCGATAACGGGACTTAAAGCCAGGGCTTTCTTT. It is translated as CASSYSITGLKARAFF.

This sequence joins TRBV19 and TRBJ2-3; possibly TRBD1 or TRBD2 for D (6 bases each). This CDR3 is built from 12 residues. The germline V gene has CDR1 LNHDA and CDR2 SQIVND (reference sequence). V was cut by 6 bases and J by 6 bases, with 10 bases left in between. In nucleotides, the CDR3 is TGTGCCAGTAGCCAGGGGAGGGATACGCAGTATTTT. This gives the protein CASSQGRDTQYF.

This clone was found once. This chain uses TRBV28 with TRBJ1-2, with a weak D call TRBD1 (6 bases). V was clipped by 6 bases and J by 2 bases, with 13 bases between them. Germline V gene data show CDR1 as MDHEN and CDR2 as SYDVKM. The CDR3 is made up of 14 amino acids. CDR3 protein: CASSNPGVNYGYTF. For the CDR3, the DNA is TGTGCCAGCAGCAACCCAGGGGTCAACTATGGCTACACCTTC.

V gene TRBV30 combines with J gene TRBJ2-5, with 8 bases aligning to TRBD1. The CDR3 contains 16 residues. V was pared by 2 bases and J by 4 bases, with 12 bases of the junction left unmatched. The germline V gene encodes CDR1 GTSNPN and CDR2 SVGIG (reference sequence). Here the CDR3 DNA reads TGTGCCTGGAGTCCACCCGGGACAGGACTTATAGAGACCCAGTACTTC. This sequence encodes CAWSPPGTGLIETQYF.

The J gene is TRBJ2-1, the V gene TRBV11-2, with D perhaps TRBD1 or TRBD2 (5 bases each). Germline lookup yields CDR1 SGHAT and CDR2 FQNNGV. This CDR3 spans 15 amino acids. Deletions cut 1 base from V and 4 bases from J, with 11 bases between. Here the CDR3 reads CASSLVTGQYNEQFF. In DNA, the CDR3 is TGTGCCAGCAGCTTAGTCACGGGGCAGTACAATGAGCAGTTCTTC.